This T cell receptor (beta chain) derives from a study of monozygotic twins with inflammatory bowel disease. Template switching added UMIs carrying a 6-nucleotide sample barcode. Reanalyzing the 5' RACE reads, TCRdb keeps one entry per CDR3 protein, without DNA. The data show approximately 400,000 distinct CDR3 sequences, and the top ten clones hold around 2.3%. The germline V gene encodes CDR1 SGHKS and CDR2 YYEKEE (reference sequence). The CDR3 has 12 amino acids. Note on this clonotype: The antigen is undetermined.

Findings and limits, study-wide: Between concordant and discordant twins, repertoire similarity failed to differ, a result that limited power may explain. Immunosuppressive treatments differing between patients may have added repertoire variability.

For every donor, one blood sample of about 2.5 ml was drawn. The J gene is TRBJ2-5, the V gene TRBV5-5. The sample taken for sequencing was blood. The sequence was obtained from a human donor with ulcerative colitis or Crohn's disease, or a healthy co-twin of an affected twin (not recorded which). CDR3: CASSLWVETQYF.